This TCR beta chain stems from a study of beta chain features in type 1 diabetes. Points on this clone: Its antigen is not identified.

All of the sorted populations showed purity greater than 98%. After removal of 4 bases from V and 5 bases from J, the junction contained 6 bases not matched to a gene. Germline V lookup: CDR1 SGHNT, CDR2 YYREEE (reference sequence). The length of the CDR3 is 16 residues. Expressed TCRB transcripts got sequenced, as all isolated RNA was reverse transcribed. Clones were sequenced by immunoSEQ multiplex PCR, and TCRdb holds only the in-frame ones, with some missing. The table has roughly 100,000 clones, approximately 30% seen once. Notes on the study in general: A moderate, significant TCRB CDR3 shortening appeared in type 1 diabetes across four CD4+ subsets. In the patient group, naive, central memory and Treg TCRB repertoires seemed more alike than in the healthy donor group. Reads derived from cDNA could over-represent cells showing high TCR expression. Short templates might get an advantage during PCR, and this would be equal in patients and controls.

This clonotype was obtained from a woman between 18 and 29 years old with type 1 diabetes. Material for sequencing was central memory CD4+ T cells from blood. The V gene is TRBV5-4, the J gene TRBJ2-3, with 14 bases that match TRBD2. CDR3 nucleotides: TGTGCCAGCAGCGGCGGGACTAGCGGGGGTTTAGATACGCAGTATTTT. Translating gives CASSGGTSGGLDTQYF.